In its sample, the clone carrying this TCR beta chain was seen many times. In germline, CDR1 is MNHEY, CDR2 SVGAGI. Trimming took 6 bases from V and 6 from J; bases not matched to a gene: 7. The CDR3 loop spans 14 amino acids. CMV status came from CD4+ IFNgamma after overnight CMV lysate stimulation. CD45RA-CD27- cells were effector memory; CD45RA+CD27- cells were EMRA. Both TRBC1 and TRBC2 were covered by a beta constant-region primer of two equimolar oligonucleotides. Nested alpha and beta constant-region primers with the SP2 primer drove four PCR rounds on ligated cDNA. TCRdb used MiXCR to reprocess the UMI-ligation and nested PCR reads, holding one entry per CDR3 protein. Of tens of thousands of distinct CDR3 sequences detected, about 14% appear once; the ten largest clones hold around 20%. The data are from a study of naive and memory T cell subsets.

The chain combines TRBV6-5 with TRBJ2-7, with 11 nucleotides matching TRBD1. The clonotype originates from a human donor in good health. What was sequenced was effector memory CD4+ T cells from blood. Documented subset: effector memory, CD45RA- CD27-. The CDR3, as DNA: TGTGCCAGCAGCCAACCCGGGACAGGGGGCGAGCAGTACTTC. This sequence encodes CASSQPGTGGEQYF.